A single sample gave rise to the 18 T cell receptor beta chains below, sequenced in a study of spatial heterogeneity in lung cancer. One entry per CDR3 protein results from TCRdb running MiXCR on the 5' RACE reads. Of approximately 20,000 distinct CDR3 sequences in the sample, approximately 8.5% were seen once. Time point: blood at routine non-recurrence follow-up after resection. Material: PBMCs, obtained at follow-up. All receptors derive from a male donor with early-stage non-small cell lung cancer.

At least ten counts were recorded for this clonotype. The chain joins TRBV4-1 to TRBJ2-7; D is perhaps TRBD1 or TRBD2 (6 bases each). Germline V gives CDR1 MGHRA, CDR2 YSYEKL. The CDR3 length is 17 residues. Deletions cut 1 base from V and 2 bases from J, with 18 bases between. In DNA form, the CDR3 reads TGCGCCAGCAGCCAAGTATACCCCGGGGGCCTAACCTACGAGCAGTACTTC. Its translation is CASSQVYPGGLTYEQYF.

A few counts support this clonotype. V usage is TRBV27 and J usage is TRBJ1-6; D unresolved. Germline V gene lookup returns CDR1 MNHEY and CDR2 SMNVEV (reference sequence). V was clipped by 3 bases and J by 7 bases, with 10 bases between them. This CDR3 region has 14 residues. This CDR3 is CASSFSGLNSPLHF. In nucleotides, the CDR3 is TGTGCCAGCAGTTTCTCAGGCTTAAATTCACCCCTCCACTTT.

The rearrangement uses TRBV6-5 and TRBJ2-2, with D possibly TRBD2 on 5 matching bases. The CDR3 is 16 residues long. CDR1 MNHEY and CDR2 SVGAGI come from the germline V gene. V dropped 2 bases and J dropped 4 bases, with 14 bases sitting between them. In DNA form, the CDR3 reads TGTGCCAGCAGTTACCGCCCCGGGGAACCCACCGGGGAGCTGTTTTTT. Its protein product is CASSYRPGEPTGELFF.

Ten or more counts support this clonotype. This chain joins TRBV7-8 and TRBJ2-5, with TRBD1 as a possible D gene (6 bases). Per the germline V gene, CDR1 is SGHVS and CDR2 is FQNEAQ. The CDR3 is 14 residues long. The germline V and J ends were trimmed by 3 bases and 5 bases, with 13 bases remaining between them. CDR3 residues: CASSLWQGRETQYF. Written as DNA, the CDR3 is TGTGCCAGCAGCTTGTGGCAGGGGCGGGAGACCCAGTACTTC.

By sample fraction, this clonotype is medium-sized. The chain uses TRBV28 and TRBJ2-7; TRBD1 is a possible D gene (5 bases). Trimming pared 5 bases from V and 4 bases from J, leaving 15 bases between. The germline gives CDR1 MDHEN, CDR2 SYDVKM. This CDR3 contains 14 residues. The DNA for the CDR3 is TGTGCCAGCAGTCTACGAATCTCAGGGTACGAGCAGTACTTC. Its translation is CASSLRISGYEQYF.

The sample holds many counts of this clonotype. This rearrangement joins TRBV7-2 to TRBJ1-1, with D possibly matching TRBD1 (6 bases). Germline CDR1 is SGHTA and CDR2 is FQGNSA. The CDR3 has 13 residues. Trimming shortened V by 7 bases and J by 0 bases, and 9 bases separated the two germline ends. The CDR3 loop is CASTGQLNTEAFF. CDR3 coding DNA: TGTGCCAGCACCGGACAGTTGAACACTGAAGCTTTCTTT.

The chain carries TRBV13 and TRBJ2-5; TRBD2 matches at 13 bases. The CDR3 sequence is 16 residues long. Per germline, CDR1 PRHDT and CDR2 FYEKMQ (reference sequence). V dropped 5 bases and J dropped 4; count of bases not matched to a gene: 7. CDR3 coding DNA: TGTGCCAGCAGCGGCGGGACTAGCGGGACCTCAGAGACCCAGTACTTC. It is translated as CASSGGTSGTSETQYF.

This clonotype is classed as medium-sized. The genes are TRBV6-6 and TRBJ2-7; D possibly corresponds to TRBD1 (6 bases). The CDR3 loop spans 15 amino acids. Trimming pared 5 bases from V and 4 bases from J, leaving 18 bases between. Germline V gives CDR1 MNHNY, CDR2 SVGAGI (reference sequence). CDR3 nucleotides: TGTGCCAGCAGTACCTACAGGGAAAGGGGATACGAGCAGTACTTC. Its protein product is CASSTYRERGYEQYF.

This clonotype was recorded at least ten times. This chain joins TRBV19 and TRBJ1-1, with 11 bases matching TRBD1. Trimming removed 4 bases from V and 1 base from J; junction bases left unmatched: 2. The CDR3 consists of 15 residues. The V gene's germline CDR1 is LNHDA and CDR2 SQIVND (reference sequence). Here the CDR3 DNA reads TGTGCCAGTAGTAGGACAGGGGGCGCGAACACTGAAGCTTTCTTT. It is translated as CASSRTGGANTEAFF.

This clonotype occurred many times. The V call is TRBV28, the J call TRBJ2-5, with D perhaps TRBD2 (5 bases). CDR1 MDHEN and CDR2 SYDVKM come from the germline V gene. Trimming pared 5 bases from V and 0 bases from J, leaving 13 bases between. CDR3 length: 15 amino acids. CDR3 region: CASSLAPGYQETQYF. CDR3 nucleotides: TGTGCCAGCAGTCTAGCCCCGGGGTACCAAGAGACCCAGTACTTC.

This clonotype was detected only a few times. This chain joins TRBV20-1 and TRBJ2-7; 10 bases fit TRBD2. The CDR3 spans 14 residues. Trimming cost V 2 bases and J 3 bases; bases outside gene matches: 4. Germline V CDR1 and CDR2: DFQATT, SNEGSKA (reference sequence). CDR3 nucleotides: TGCAGTGCTAGACTAGCGGGAGACTTCTACGAGCAGTACTTC. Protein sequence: CSARLAGDFYEQYF.

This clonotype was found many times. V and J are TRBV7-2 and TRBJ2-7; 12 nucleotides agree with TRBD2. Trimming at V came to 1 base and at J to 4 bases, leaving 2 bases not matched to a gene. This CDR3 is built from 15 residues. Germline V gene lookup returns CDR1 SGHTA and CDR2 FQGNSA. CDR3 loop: CASSLGLAGDYEQYF. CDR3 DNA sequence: TGTGCCAGCAGCTTAGGACTAGCGGGGGATTACGAGCAGTACTTC.

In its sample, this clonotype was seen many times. DNA for the CDR3: TGTGCCAGCAGCCCCGGACTAGCGGGGGGCGCCTTCACAGATACGCAGTATTTT. This encodes CASSPGLAGGAFTDTQYF. The V and J genes are TRBV7-2 and TRBJ2-3, with TRBD2 matching over 14 bases. V lost 5 bases and J lost 2; bases outside the gene matches: 9. The CDR3 covers 18 residues. Germline CDR1 reads SGHTA; CDR2 reads FQGNSA.

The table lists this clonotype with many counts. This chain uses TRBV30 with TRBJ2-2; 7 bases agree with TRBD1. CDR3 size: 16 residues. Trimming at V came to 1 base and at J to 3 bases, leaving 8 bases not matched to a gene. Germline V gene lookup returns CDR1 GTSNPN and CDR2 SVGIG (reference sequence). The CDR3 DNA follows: TGTGCCTGGAGTGGAATGGACAGGTGGGACACCGGGGAGCTGTTTTTT. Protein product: CAWSGMDRWDTGELFF.

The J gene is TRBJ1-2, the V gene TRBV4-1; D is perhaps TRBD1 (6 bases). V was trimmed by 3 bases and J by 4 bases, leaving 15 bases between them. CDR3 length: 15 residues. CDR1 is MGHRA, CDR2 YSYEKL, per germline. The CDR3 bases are TGCGCCAGCAGCCAGCTTCGACAGGACTCCTATGGCTACACCTTC. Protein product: CASSQLRQDSYGYTF.

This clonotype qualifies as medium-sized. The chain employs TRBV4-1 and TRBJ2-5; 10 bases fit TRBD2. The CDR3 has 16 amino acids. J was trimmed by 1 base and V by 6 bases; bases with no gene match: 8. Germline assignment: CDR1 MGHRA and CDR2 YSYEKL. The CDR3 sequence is CASRDLAGAIQETQYF. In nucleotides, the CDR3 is TGCGCCAGCAGGGACCTAGCGGGGGCGATCCAAGAGACCCAGTACTTC.

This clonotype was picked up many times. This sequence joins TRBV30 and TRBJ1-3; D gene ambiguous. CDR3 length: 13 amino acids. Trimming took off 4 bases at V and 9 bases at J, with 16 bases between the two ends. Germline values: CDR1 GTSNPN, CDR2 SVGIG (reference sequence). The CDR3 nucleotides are TGTGCCTGGATCCCCTCTGCGCGTCCCACCATATATTTT. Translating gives CAWIPSARPTIYF.

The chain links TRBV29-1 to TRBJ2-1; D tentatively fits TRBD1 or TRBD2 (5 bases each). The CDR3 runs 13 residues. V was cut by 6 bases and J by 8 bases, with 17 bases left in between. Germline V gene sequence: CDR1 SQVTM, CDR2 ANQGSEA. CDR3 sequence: CSVNVVRDDEQFF. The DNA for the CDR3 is TGCAGCGTGAACGTGGTCAGGGACGATGAGCAGTTCTTC.